The 18 T cell receptor beta chains presented below share a single source sample, sequenced in a study of T cells in Graves' hyperthyroidism and ophthalmopathy. RNA transcripts served as the template for amplifying TCR beta CDR3 regions. With the HTBI primer set, the TCR CDR3 went through a first round of RT-PCR. Using its own MiXCR run on the multiplex PCR reads, TCRdb lists one record per CDR3 protein. The sample contains fewer than 350,000 distinct CDR3 sequences, more than 10% of which appear only once. The specimen sequenced was blood. The receptors were sampled from a woman under 40 with Graves' hyperthyroidism that later progressed to Graves' ophthalmopathy.

This clonotype came up many times. The chain joins TRBV6-1 to TRBJ2-3; 8 bases are shared with TRBD2. The CDR3 loop spans 14 amino acids. Losses at the gene ends were 7 bases for V and 3 bases for J; bases not matched to a gene: 6. Looked up from germline, CDR1 is MNHNS and CDR2 is SASEGT. CDR3 nucleotides: TGTGCCAGCACAGGACTAGCCGTTACAGATACGCAGTATTTT. Translation gives CASTGLAVTDTQYF.

This clonotype was observed many times. The V call is TRBV10-3, the J call TRBJ1-1; 8 bases are shared with TRBD1. The junction had 5 bases not matched to a gene; V was cut back by 4 bases and J by 1 base. The germline gives CDR1 ENHRY, CDR2 SYGVKD. The CDR3 is 15 residues long. Written as DNA, the CDR3 is TGTGCCATCAGTGCGGACAGGGAAGGGAACACTGAAGCTTTCTTT. Translating it yields CAISADREGNTEAFF.

In regard to this clonotype: A much larger clone sits a single nucleotide away, making a read error possible. This sequence joins TRBV7-2 and TRBJ2-1; 11 positions agree with TRBD2. From germline, CDR1 is SGHTA and CDR2 FQGNSA. J lost 4 bases, V lost 3 bases, and 8 bases had no gene match. The CDR3 is 17 residues long. As DNA, the CDR3 is TGTGCCAGCAGCTTGGGCGGGCTAGCGGGGGGATACAATGAGCAGTTCTTC. Protein product: CASSLGGLAGGYNEQFF.

The V gene is TRBV20-1, the J gene TRBJ2-7; D is perhaps TRBD1 (6 bases). Germline loops: CDR1 DFQATT, CDR2 SNEGSKA (reference sequence). With 5 bases removed from V and 4 bases from J, the gap between germline ends came to 18 bases. The CDR3 has 14 residues. Here the CDR3 reads CSARGQGPRYEQYF. The CDR3 DNA is TGCAGTGCTCGAGGCCAGGGGCCCCGATACGAGCAGTACTTC.

This clonotype occurred many times. This rearrangement joins TRBV20-1 to TRBJ1-6, with unresolved D. The germline gives CDR1 DFQATT, CDR2 SNEGSKA (reference sequence). The CDR3 runs to 16 residues. Trimming pared 4 bases from V and 0 bases from J, leaving 13 bases between. CDR3 loop: CSAKSDGSSYNSPLHF. CDR3 DNA sequence: TGCAGTGCTAAATCGGACGGAAGCTCCTATAATTCACCCCTCCACTTT.

This clonotype was seen ten or more times. This chain connects TRBV3-1 to TRBJ2-7; 7 bases are shared with TRBD1. With 4 bases clipped from V and 3 bases from J, the junction kept 6 bases outside the gene matches. The CDR3 contains 14 residues. Per germline, CDR1 LGHDT and CDR2 YNNKEL (reference sequence). The CDR3 sequence: CASSLTGTFYEQYF. As DNA, the CDR3 is TGTGCCAGCAGCCTGACAGGGACCTTCTACGAGCAGTACTTC.

Ten or more counts support this clonotype. The V and J genes are TRBV12-3 or TRBV12-4 and TRBJ2-7; D could derive from TRBD1 or TRBD2 (7 bases each). V gave up 7 bases and J gave up 2 bases, with 15 bases separating them. This CDR3 region has 14 residues. For the CDR3, the DNA is TGTGCCAGCACCATCCAGGGGGGGGCCTACGAGCAGTACTTC. Translating gives CASTIQGGAYEQYF.

In its sample, this clonotype was seen many times. The V gene is TRBV7-2, the J gene TRBJ2-1, with D unclear. The CDR3 loop spans 13 amino acids. In germline, CDR1 is SGHTA, CDR2 FQGNSA. Trimming removed 1 base from V and 10 bases from J, with 11 bases in between. The DNA of the CDR3 is TGTGCCAGCAGCTTAGTTGGTGAGACAGAGCAGTTCTTC. It specifies CASSLVGETEQFF.

The sample holds a few counts of this clonotype. The chain links TRBV5-4 to TRBJ2-7, with D unclear. Germline CDR1 is SGHNT and CDR2 is YYREEE (reference sequence). The V gene lost 4 bases and the J gene lost 2 bases, with 16 bases spanning the gap. The CDR3 runs 15 residues. The chain's CDR3 is CASSQAPAKAYEQYF. DNA for the CDR3: TGTGCCAGCAGCCAAGCCCCAGCGAAGGCCTACGAGCAGTACTTC.

In this sample, this clonotype turned up many times. The chain employs TRBV29-1 and TRBJ1-4; no clear D. Per germline, CDR1 SQVTM and CDR2 ANQGSEA. The CDR3 sequence is 13 residues long. Trimming left V 7 bases short and J 3 bases short, with 12 bases between. CDR3 bases: TGCAGCGCAGTCGGGTTCGCTAATGAAAAACTGTTTTTT. It is translated as CSAVGFANEKLFF.

This clonotype was found many times. The chain couples TRBV10-3 to TRBJ2-1, with 10 positions matching TRBD2. V was clipped by 5 bases and J by 6 bases; unmatched bases: 16. CDR3 length equals 18 residues. Germline V gene data show CDR1 as ENHRY and CDR2 as SYGVKD. The CDR3, as DNA: TGTGCCATCAGTCCCTCGCCTTCGGGGCCTAGCGGGGGCAATGAGCAGTTCTTC. It translates to CAISPSPSGPSGGNEQFF.

This clonotype was seen ten or more times. This sequence joins TRBV11-2 and TRBJ2-1, with 9 bases identical to TRBD1. The CDR3 is made up of 14 amino acids. After removal of 4 bases from V and 4 bases from J, the junction contained 2 bases not matched to a gene. The germline V gene has CDR1 SGHAT and CDR2 FQNNGV. DNA of the CDR3: TGTGCCAGCAGCTGGGGGACAGGGTACAATGAGCAGTTCTTC. This codes for CASSWGTGYNEQFF.

In its sample, this clonotype was seen a few times. The chain recombines TRBV19 with TRBJ1-4; D uncertain. V lost 9 bases to trimming and J lost 6 bases, with 14 bases between them. The CDR3 is 13 amino acids. CDR1 is LNHDA, CDR2 SQIVND, per germline (reference sequence). CDR3 bases: TGTGCCAGGGCGACGCAGAGATATGAAAAACTGTTTTTT. Its translation is CARATQRYEKLFF.

This clonotype was observed many times. The chain links TRBV6-2 or TRBV6-3 to TRBJ2-3, with TRBD2 matching 13 bases. J lost 4 bases, V lost 2 bases, and 9 bases had no gene match. The germline gives CDR1 MNHEY, CDR2 SVGEGT. The CDR3 is 18 amino acids. The CDR3 here is CASSYPETSGRPPDTQYF. The DNA of the CDR3 is TGTGCCAGCAGTTACCCCGAGACTAGCGGGAGGCCCCCAGATACGCAGTATTTT.

This clonotype was counted at least ten times. The chain recombines TRBV6-5 with TRBJ1-1, with D unclear. Germline values: CDR1 MNHEY, CDR2 SVGAGI. V shed 2 bases and J shed 1 base, with 8 bases lying between them. This CDR3 comprises 14 residues. The DNA of the CDR3 is TGTGCCAGCAGTTACAGTGGGGAGAACACTGAAGCTTTCTTT. Encoded protein: CASSYSGENTEAFF.

In its sample, this clonotype was seen many times. The rearrangement joins TRBV30 to TRBJ1-2; maybe TRBD1 (5 bases). Germline V gene data show CDR1 as GTSNPN and CDR2 as SVGIG (reference sequence). The CDR3 runs to 12 residues. Trimming took off 0 bases at V and 8 bases at J, with 10 bases between the two ends. This chain's CDR3 is CAWSVWGRGYTF. CDR3 coding DNA: TGTGCCTGGAGTGTTTGGGGCCGGGGCTACACCTTC.

Points on this clonotype: A read error may be the cause here, since a much bigger clone is one base away. The J gene is TRBJ1-1, the V gene TRBV20-1, with D possibly being TRBD1 (6 bases). V lost 1 base to trimming and J lost 0 bases, with 15 bases between them. The germline V gene has CDR1 DFQATT and CDR2 SNEGSKA (reference sequence). The CDR3 has 16 amino acids. The CDR3 coding sequence is TGCAGTGCTAGAGTCCGGGGACAACTCATGAACACTGAAGCTTTCTTT. Translation: CSARVRGQLMNTEAFF.

This chain joins TRBV6-2 or TRBV6-3 and TRBJ2-2, with D possibly being TRBD1 (6 bases). CDR1 MNHEY and CDR2 SVGEGT come from the germline V gene. Trimming left V 4 bases short and J 5 bases short, with 14 bases between. This CDR3 is 15 amino acids long. The CDR3 nucleotides are TGTGCCAGCAGTTCCTGGACAGACAATACCGGGGAGCTGTTTTTT. Translating gives CASSSWTDNTGELFF.